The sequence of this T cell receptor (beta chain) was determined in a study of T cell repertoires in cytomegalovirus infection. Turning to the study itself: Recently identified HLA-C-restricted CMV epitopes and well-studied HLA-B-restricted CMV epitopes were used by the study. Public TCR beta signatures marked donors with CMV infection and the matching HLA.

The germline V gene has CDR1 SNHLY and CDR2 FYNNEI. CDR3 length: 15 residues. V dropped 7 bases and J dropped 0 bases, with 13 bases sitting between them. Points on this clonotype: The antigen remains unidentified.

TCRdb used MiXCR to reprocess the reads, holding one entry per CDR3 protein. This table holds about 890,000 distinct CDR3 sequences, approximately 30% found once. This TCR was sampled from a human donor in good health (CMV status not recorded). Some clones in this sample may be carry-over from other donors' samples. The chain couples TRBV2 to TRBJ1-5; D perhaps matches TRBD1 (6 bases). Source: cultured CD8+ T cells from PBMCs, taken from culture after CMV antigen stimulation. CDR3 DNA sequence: TGTGCCAGCAATGGAAGGGGGATTAGCAATCAGCCCCAGCATTTT. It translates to CASNGRGISNQPQHF.